A single sample gave rise to the 18 T cell receptor beta chains below, sequenced in a study of OX40 agonist ivuxolimab in advanced cancers. Sequencing used immunoSEQ multiplex PCR; TCRdb keeps in-frame clones, though not all of them. In the table there are about 69,000 clones, just over 90% of which are singletons. Sequenced here: CD4+ or CD8+ T cells sorted from blood, sampled in a trial of the OX40 agonist ivuxolimab. The source of these receptors is an adult with an advanced solid tumor such as melanoma, head and neck, liver or kidney cancer.

Only one count was recorded for this clone. The chain uses TRBV6-1 and TRBJ1-3; D uncertain. The CDR3 loop spans 13 amino acids. V lost 8 bases and J 2 bases, leaving 10 bases between the germline ends. CDR1 is MNHNS and CDR2 is SASEGT in the germline V gene. CDR3 amino acids: CASRLGPGNTIYF. As DNA, the CDR3 is TGTGCCAGCCGATTGGGTCCTGGAAACACCATATATTTT.

The DNA of the CDR3 is TGTGCCAGCAGCTCTGGAACAGGGGGCAATCAGCCCCAGCATTTT. It codes for CASSSGTGGNQPQHF. The chain links TRBV7-9 to TRBJ1-5; 7 nucleotides line up with TRBD1. Germline trimming cut 4 bases from V and 2 bases from J; bases unmatched to any gene: 5. From germline, CDR1 is SEHNR and CDR2 FQNEAQ (reference sequence). The length of the CDR3 is 15 residues. Combining the CDR3 with reference TRBV7-9 and TRBJ1-5 gives the whole variable domain DTGVSQNPRHKITKRGQNVTFRCDPISEHNRLYWYRQTLGQGPEFLTYFQNEAQLEKSRLLSDRFSAERPKGSFSTLEIQRTEQGDSAMYLCASSSGTGGNQPQHFGDGTRLSIL.

The gene calls are TRBV19 and TRBJ1-2; D unresolved. With 3 bases removed from V and 4 bases from J, the gap between germline ends came to 9 bases. The CDR3 is 13 residues long. Germline-derived CDR1 and CDR2 are LNHDA and SQIVND (reference sequence). CDR3 DNA sequence: TGTGCCAGTAGTATCGCGGGTTCCTATGGCTACACCTTC. This translates into CASSIAGSYGYTF.

The chain employs TRBV6-6 and TRBJ1-5; no reliable D call. The CDR3 is made up of 13 amino acids. Germline CDR1 and CDR2: MNHNY and SVGAGI (reference sequence). The V end was cut by 2 bases, the J end by 0 bases, with 2 bases between. In DNA, the CDR3 is TGTGCCAGCAGTTACAATAGCAATCAGCCCCAGCATTTT. As protein: CASSYNSNQPQHF.

The V call is TRBV30, the J call TRBJ2-7, with a tentative D call TRBD2 (6 bases). The CDR3 runs to 14 residues. From germline, CDR1 is GTSNPN and CDR2 SVGIG (reference sequence). V gave up 5 bases and J gave up 6 bases, with 20 bases separating them. Here the CDR3 DNA reads TGTGCCTGGGGGCAGGGAGGCCCTACTGGCGAGCAGTACTTC. Translated: CAWGQGGPTGEQYF.

The chain combines TRBV6-5 with TRBJ2-5; no clear D. This CDR3 comprises 14 residues. V lost 6 bases, J lost 5 bases, and 16 bases lay in between. Per germline, CDR1 MNHEY and CDR2 SVGAGI. The CDR3 DNA sequence: TGTGCCAGCAGCCCCCTCGCCACCTCGGAGACCCAGTACTTC. Translation gives CASSPLATSETQYF.

The CDR3 DNA follows: TGTGCCAGTAGTATACAGGGCAAGGGGGAGACCCAGTACTTC. Translation: CASSIQGKGETQYF. J is TRBJ2-5 and V is TRBV19; D is possibly TRBD1 (5 bases). V was cut by 2 bases and J by 5 bases, with 12 bases left in between. Germline V gene sequence: CDR1 LNHDA, CDR2 SQIVND (reference sequence). This CDR3 spans 14 amino acids. The full variable domain, its missing parts supplied by reference TRBV19 and TRBJ2-5, is DGGITQSPKYLFRKEGQNVTLSCEQNLNHDAMYWYRQDPGQGLRLIYYSQIVNDFQKGDIAEGYSVSREKKESFPLTVTSAQKNPTAFYLCASSIQGKGETQYFGPGTRLLVL.

This chain uses TRBV9 with TRBJ2-7, with a tentative D call TRBD2 (6 bases). Trimming took 0 bases from V and 3 from J, leaving 7 bases between them. CDR3 length: 13 amino acids. Germline V gives CDR1 SGDLS, CDR2 YYNGEE. CDR3 nucleotides: TGTGCCAGCAGCGTAGTCGGGGGCTACGAGCAGTACTTC. It specifies CASSVVGGYEQYF.

This clone is a singleton in its sample. The chain carries TRBV2 and TRBJ2-7; the D is unclear. The CDR3 consists of 13 residues. Germline assignment: CDR1 SNHLY and CDR2 FYNNEI. V lost 4 bases and J lost 2, with 9 bases in between. This CDR3 is CASSVTSTYEQYF. CDR3 bases: TGTGCCAGCAGTGTTACGTCCACCTACGAGCAGTACTTC.

The chain uses TRBV6-1 and TRBJ1-3; no clear D. The CDR3 runs to 13 residues. V shed 6 bases and J shed 3 bases, with 9 bases lying between them. Germline CDR1 reads MNHNS; CDR2 reads SASEGT. CDR3 bases: TGTGCCAGCAGGGCAGACAATGGAAACACCATATATTTT. It specifies CASRADNGNTIYF.

The chain has TRBV10-3 and TRBJ2-7, with a possible D match to TRBD2 (5 bases). The germline gives CDR1 ENHRY, CDR2 SYGVKD. Trimming left V 7 bases short and J 3 bases short, with 16 bases between. This CDR3 is built from 14 residues. CDR3 DNA sequence: TGTGCCATCAACCCCGTGACGGGATACTACGAGCAGTACTTC. Translation: CAINPVTGYYEQYF.

This sequence joins TRBV5-1 and TRBJ2-3; TRBD1 agrees at 10 bases. Germline-derived CDR1 and CDR2 are SGHRS and YFSETQ. The V and J ends lost 0 bases and 3 bases, in that order; junction bases with no gene match: 4. The CDR3 is made up of 16 amino acids. The CDR3 bases are TGCGCCAGCAGCTTGGTTCGGACAGGGGGAACAGATACGCAGTATTTT. Protein sequence: CASSLVRTGGTDTQYF.

The chain joins TRBV4-1 to TRBJ1-1; perhaps TRBD1 as D (5 bases). Germline V gene sequence: CDR1 MGHRA, CDR2 YSYEKL. The CDR3 loop spans 15 amino acids. Trimming took off 4 bases at V and 1 base at J, with 13 bases between the two ends. This CDR3 reads CASSRETASNTEAFF. The CDR3 DNA reads as TGCGCCAGCAGCCGGGAGACAGCCTCGAACACTGAAGCTTTCTTT.

The gene calls are TRBV20-1 and TRBJ1-4; no reliable D call. V was trimmed by 0 bases and J by 8 bases, leaving 4 bases between them. The CDR3 runs 11 residues. Germline loops: CDR1 DFQATT, CDR2 SNEGSKA (reference sequence). CDR3 region: CSAREGEKLFF. DNA of the CDR3: TGCAGTGCTAGAGAAGGGGAAAAACTGTTTTTT.

The genes are TRBV19 and TRBJ2-7; D may be TRBD2 (6 bases). CDR3 length: 14 amino acids. V gave up 5 bases and J gave up 1 base, with 12 bases separating them. Germline-derived CDR1 and CDR2 are LNHDA and SQIVND (reference sequence). This CDR3 reads CASSGGIGSYEQYF. The CDR3 DNA reads TGTGCCAGTAGTGGCGGGATTGGATCCTACGAGCAGTACTTC.

V gene TRBV4-1 combines with J gene TRBJ2-7; 14 bases line up with TRBD2. CDR3 size: 17 residues. Germline assignment: CDR1 MGHRA and CDR2 YSYEKL. V trimming: 0 bases; J trimming: 6 bases; junction bases outside the gene matches: 7. As DNA, the CDR3 is TGCGCCAGCAGCCAAGAAACGGGACTAGCGGGAGTGGGCGAGCAGTACTTC. This translates into CASSQETGLAGVGEQYF.

The chain recombines TRBV28 with TRBJ1-4; 7 bases match TRBD1. Germline V CDR1 and CDR2: MDHEN, SYDVKM. V shed 6 bases, J shed 10 bases, and the junction held 8 bases outside the gene matches. This CDR3 has 13 residues. CDR3 protein: CASRPHGTAKLFF. The CDR3, as DNA: TGTGCCAGCAGGCCTCACGGGACAGCAAAACTGTTTTTT.

CDR3 bases: TGTGCCAGCAGCCACGACAGGGTGGGGAATGAGCAGTTCTTC. It specifies CASSHDRVGNEQFF. The chain is built from TRBV5-4 and TRBJ2-1; 7 bases align to TRBD1. Trimming cost V 4 bases and J 7 bases; bases outside gene matches: 8. Looked up from germline, CDR1 is SGHNT and CDR2 is YYREEE (reference sequence). The CDR3 has 14 amino acids.